The present T cell receptor beta chain was sequenced within a study of Ad26.COV2.S vaccination and SARS-CoV-2 variants. The repertoire was sequenced with immunoSEQ multiplex PCR; TCRdb's copy has only in-frame clones and lacks some. The repertoire has about 390,000 clones, around 93% of them found once; the top ten carry about 1.7%. Treatment indicated: over 15 received Ad26.COV2.S at low or high dose, single or two shots; roughly 5 received placebo; per-sample allocation not given. Samples analyzed were those drawn on day 63 after the first vaccine or placebo injection. This Boston cohort included adults aged 18-55 years. Per germline, CDR1 ENHRY and CDR2 SYGVKD. The CDR3 is 16 residues long. V dropped 6 bases and J dropped 1 base, with 17 bases sitting between them.

The chain employs TRBV10-3 and TRBJ2-3; D gene uncertain. Sample: peripheral blood, taken in a trial of Ad26.COV2.S vaccine versus placebo. The receptor's source is a person between 18 and 65 years old who received the Ad26.COV2.S COVID-19 vaccine or a placebo. DNA of the CDR3: TGTGCCATCAGCTCACGGTTGCGGTGGGGCACAGATACGCAGTATTTT. Translation gives CAISSRLRWGTDTQYF.